The 12 T cell receptor beta chains below all came from one sample that was sequenced in a study of ipilimumab plus nivolumab after autologous stem cell transplantation. Using immunoSEQ multiplex PCR, the repertoire was profiled, and TCRdb retains in-frame clones only, with some absent. The sample holds about 20,000 clones; 74% are singletons and the top ten take around a quarter. Sequencing was performed on PBMCs, taken in a trial of ipilimumab plus nivolumab as post-transplant consolidation. The receptor set was obtained from a male donor with diffuse large B-cell lymphoma.

The chain uses TRBV7-2 and TRBJ2-7; TRBD2 agrees at 8 bases. Germline V gives CDR1 SGHTA, CDR2 FQGNSA. V lost 7 bases, J lost 4 bases, and 6 bases stayed unmatched. The CDR3 consists of 13 residues. The CDR3 protein is CASTPASGYEQYF. In DNA, the CDR3 is TGTGCCAGCACCCCGGCTAGCGGGTACGAGCAGTACTTC. The full variable domain, rest sourced from reference TRBV7-2 and TRBJ2-7, is GAGVSQSPSNKVTEKGKDVELRCDPISGHTALYWYRQSLGQGLEFLIYFQGNSAPDKSGLPSDRFSAERTGGSVSTLTIQRTQQEDSAVYLCASTPASGYEQYFGPGTRLTVT.

The chain recombines TRBV18 with TRBJ2-7; no firm D call. Germline CDR1 reads KGHSH; CDR2 reads LQKENI. The V end lost 3 bases, the J end lost 6 bases, and 15 bases lay between the germline ends. The CDR3 has 14 residues. Here the CDR3 DNA reads TGTGCCAGCTCACCGCTGACACGGGTGAGCGAGCAGTACTTC. Its translation: CASSPLTRVSEQYF.

Only a few counts were recorded for this clone. V usage is TRBV6-1 and J usage is TRBJ2-3, with TRBD2 identical over 10 bases. The ends lost 8 bases at V and 1 base at J; junction bases unmatched: 6. CDR3 size: 15 residues. CDR1 and CDR2 from the germline V gene are MNHNS and SASEGT. The chain's CDR3 is CASGLGLAGTDTQYF. The CDR3 DNA reads as TGTGCCAGCGGACTAGGACTAGCGGGCACAGATACGCAGTATTTT.

Comments on this clone: The CDR3 ends on some other residue instead of the conserved phenylalanine or tryptophan, so this is likely a read error. The limits of the CDR3 on the DNA are not certain, so only TCRdb's listed CDR3 is given. The rearrangement links TRBV6-1 to TRBJ1-2. The CDR3 has 12 residues if both end residues are counted. Germline CDR1 MNHNS, CDR2 SASEGT. CDR3 region: CASSEAGSPGRC.

This chain joins TRBV2 and TRBJ2-7; 8 bases are a match to TRBD1. The length of the CDR3 is 15 residues. V was pared by 6 bases and J by 7 bases, with 14 bases of the junction left unmatched. From germline, CDR1 is SNHLY and CDR2 FYNNEI. In nucleotides, the CDR3 is TGTGCCAGCAGCGCGACAGGGGCCTTAACTCGGGAGCAGTACTTC. Encoded protein: CASSATGALTREQYF.

This chain links TRBV30 with TRBJ2-4; no definite D call. This CDR3 region has 13 residues. V was trimmed by 3 bases and J by 0 bases, leaving 6 bases between them. The germline gives CDR1 GTSNPN, CDR2 SVGIG (reference sequence). DNA of the CDR3: TGTGCCTGGAGCCGACGAGCCAAAAACATTCAGTACTTC. Protein product: CAWSRRAKNIQYF. The complete variable domain, with remaining parts taken from reference TRBV30 and TRBJ2-4, reads SQTIHQWPATLVQPVGSPLSLECTVEGTSNPNLYWYRQAAGRGLQLLFYSVGIGQISSEVPQNLSASRPQDRQFILSSKKLLLSDSGFYLCAWSRRAKNIQYFGAGTRLSVL.

This chain uses TRBV19 with TRBJ1-2; D ambiguous. The germline V and J ends were trimmed by 5 bases and 2 bases, with 6 bases remaining between them. Germline assignment: CDR1 LNHDA and CDR2 SQIVND (reference sequence). This CDR3 is built from 12 residues. This chain's CDR3 is CASSGRNYGYTF. The DNA of the CDR3 is TGTGCCAGTAGTGGCAGGAACTATGGCTACACCTTC.

V is TRBV19 and J is TRBJ2-7, with 11 bases aligning to TRBD2. CDR3 size: 14 residues. Unmatched junction bases numbered 5, after V lost 3 bases and J lost 7 bases. The germline CDR1 and CDR2 sequences are LNHDA and SQIVND (reference sequence). This chain's CDR3 is CASSMGLAVGEQYF. CDR3 in DNA: TGTGCCAGTAGTATGGGACTAGCGGTGGGGGAGCAGTACTTC. The whole variable domain, remainder taken from reference TRBV19 and TRBJ2-7, is DGGITQSPKYLFRKEGQNVTLSCEQNLNHDAMYWYRQDPGQGLRLIYYSQIVNDFQKGDIAEGYSVSREKKESFPLTVTSAQKNPTAFYLCASSMGLAVGEQYFGPGTRLTVT.

The chain recombines TRBV4-1 with TRBJ1-6, with D possibly being TRBD1 (6 bases). The V and J ends lost 2 bases and 7 bases respectively, with 12 bases between them. CDR3 length: 15 residues. Germline CDR1 MGHRA, CDR2 YSYEKL. The CDR3 reads CASSQNYRENSPLHF. For the CDR3, the DNA is TGCGCCAGCAGCCAAAACTACAGGGAGAATTCACCCCTCCACTTT.

The chain recombines TRBV5-6 with TRBJ2-1; the match to TRBD2 covers 10 bases. The CDR3 extends over 16 amino acids. Germline values: CDR1 SGHDT, CDR2 YYEEEE. The ends lost 2 bases at V and 5 bases at J; junction bases unmatched: 7. The chain's CDR3 is CASSFRLLAGNNEQFF. CDR3 nucleotide sequence: TGTGCCAGCAGCTTCCGGTTACTAGCGGGGAACAATGAGCAGTTCTTC.

This chain joins TRBV19 and TRBJ1-2; no definite D call. The germline V gene has CDR1 LNHDA and CDR2 SQIVND (reference sequence). The CDR3 has 14 amino acids. V dropped 6 bases and J dropped 8 bases, with 19 bases sitting between them. The CDR3 DNA is TGTGCCAGTAGCCCTACCCCGGCTCCAGGAGGCTACACCTTC. Its protein product is CASSPTPAPGGYTF.

This chain connects TRBV5-4 to TRBJ2-1; a possible D gene is TRBD2 (5 bases). Trimming shortened V by 4 bases and J by 4 bases, and 12 bases separated the two germline ends. CDR1 and CDR2 from the germline V gene are SGHNT and YYREEE (reference sequence). This CDR3 region has 14 residues. The CDR3 loop reads CASSLDSGYNEQFF. For the CDR3, the DNA is TGTGCCAGCAGCCTGGACTCCGGGTACAATGAGCAGTTCTTC.